This T cell receptor (beta chain) was captured in a study of OX40 agonist ivuxolimab in advanced cancers. The V end was cut by 0 bases, the J end by 4 bases, with 21 bases between. The CDR3 runs 19 residues. Germline V CDR1 and CDR2: WSHSY, SAAADI. The data were produced by immunoSEQ multiplex PCR, yet TCRdb's version contains in-frame clones alone and is incomplete. This repertoire shows about 100,000 clones, over 75% found once; its top ten account for about 0.17%. The source of this sequence is an adult with an advanced solid tumor such as melanoma, head and neck, liver or kidney cancer. Here the sequenced sample was CD4+ or CD8+ T cells sorted from blood, taken in a trial of the OX40 agonist ivuxolimab. The gene calls are TRBV10-2 and TRBJ2-2; tentatively, D is TRBD1 or TRBD2 (6 bases each). This CDR3 is CASSESPGARVSGTGELFF. The CDR3 DNA is TGCGCCAGCAGTGAGTCTCCGGGGGCCCGGGTGTCCGGCACCGGGGAGCTGTTTTTT.